Below, 30 T cell receptor beta chains from the same sample are listed, as sequenced in a study of glioma-infiltrating T cells. Amplification of TCR alpha and beta CDR3 regions from RNA used iRepertoire nested multiplex PCR. TCRdb ran MiXCR on the multiplex PCR reads and lists one entry per CDR3 protein. The sample has approximately 400,000 distinct CDR3 sequences, around 38% seen once. The sample comprised glioma tissue, nonneoplastic brain tissue, or PBMCs (not recorded which). These receptors all come from a human donor with low-grade glioma or glioblastoma, undergoing nonglioma brain surgery, or in good health (not recorded which).

This clonotype has just a few counts. The rearrangement links TRBV7-9 to TRBJ2-1; 13 bases agree with TRBD2. From germline, CDR1 is SEHNR and CDR2 FQNEAQ (reference sequence). V lost 4 bases, J lost 4 bases, and 1 base stayed unmatched. The CDR3 covers 15 residues. This CDR3 is CASSSTSGRYNEQFF. DNA for the CDR3: TGTGCCAGCAGCTCGACTAGCGGGAGGTACAATGAGCAGTTCTTC.

The V call is TRBV7-2, the J call TRBJ2-7; D might be TRBD1 (5 bases). The length of the CDR3 is 14 residues. Trimming took off 3 bases at V and 1 base at J, with 10 bases between the two ends. Germline CDR1 is SGHTA and CDR2 is FQGNSA. CDR3 loop: CASSFNRISYEQYF. As DNA, the CDR3 is TGTGCCAGCAGCTTCAACAGGATTTCCTACGAGCAGTACTTC.

Only a few counts were recorded for this clonotype. This sequence joins TRBV20-1 and TRBJ2-7; 10 bases line up with TRBD2. V gave up 6 bases and J gave up 2 bases; unmatched junction bases: 7. This CDR3 spans 14 amino acids. CDR1 is DFQATT and CDR2 is SNEGSKA in the germline V gene (reference sequence). In DNA form, the CDR3 reads TGCAGTGCCCAAGCGGGAGGGCCAACCTACGAGCAGTACTTC. The encoded protein is CSAQAGGPTYEQYF.

On this clonotype: An end of the junction differs from the germline gene, which may be a read error. The chain carries TRBV20-1 and TRBJ2-1, with D possibly matching TRBD2 (5 bases). Germline V CDR1 and CDR2: DFQATT, SNEGSKA (reference sequence). This CDR3 has 14 amino acids. The CDR3 sequence is CSATPLGGLNKQFF. CDR3 nucleotides: TGCAGTGCCACCCCACTGGGCGGACTCAATAAGCAGTTCTTC.

There are a few counts of this clonotype. CDR3: CSARDQGGADTQYF. CDR3 nucleotides: TGCAGTGCTAGAGATCAGGGGGGGGCAGATACGCAGTATTTT. J is TRBJ2-3 and V is TRBV20-1; D may match TRBD1 or TRBD2 (7 bases each). V was shortened by 0 bases and J by 4 bases, with 11 bases between the two germline ends. Germline CDR1 DFQATT, CDR2 SNEGSKA (reference sequence). The CDR3 is 14 amino acids.

J is TRBJ2-3 and V is TRBV15; D might be TRBD2 (7 bases). Germline V CDR1 and CDR2: LNHNV, YYDKDF (reference sequence). V was pared by 0 bases and J by 5 bases, with 15 bases between. The CDR3 runs 16 residues. CDR3 coding DNA: TGTGCCACCAGCAGAGAACTAGGGAGGGGGGGAGATACGCAGTATTTT. Amino acids: CATSRELGRGGDTQYF.

This clonotype was counted ten times or more. CDR3 region: CASSRGGAEAFF. Written as DNA, the CDR3 is TGTGCCAGCAGCCGAGGGGGTGCTGAAGCTTTCTTT. The V call is TRBV7-9, the J call TRBJ1-1; D is perhaps TRBD1 (6 bases). The CDR3 is 12 residues long. V lost 5 bases, J lost 6 bases, and 10 bases lay in between. Germline values: CDR1 SEHNR, CDR2 FQNEAQ (reference sequence). The full variable domain, with the rest looked up from reference TRBV7-9 and TRBJ1-1, is DTGVSQNPRHKITKRGQNVTFRCDPISEHNRLYWYRQTLGQGPEFLTYFQNEAQLEKSRLLSDRFSAERPKGSFSTLEIQRTEQGDSAMYLCASSRGGAEAFFGQGTRLTVV.

About this clonotype itself: This could be a read error, since a much larger clone is one nucleotide away. The chain couples TRBV27 to TRBJ2-7; D gene uncertain. This CDR3 has 12 amino acids. Germline CDR1 and CDR2: MNHEY and SMNVEV (reference sequence). CDR3 sequence reads: CASSSGPYEHYF. DNA of the CDR3: TGTGCCAGCAGCTCAGGACCATACGAGCACTACTTC.

This clonotype was counted a few times. The V call is TRBV28, the J call TRBJ2-7; a possible D gene is TRBD2 (6 bases). V dropped 7 bases and J dropped 0 bases, with 16 bases sitting between them. This CDR3 contains 15 residues. Germline lookup yields CDR1 MDHEN and CDR2 SYDVKM. CDR3 nucleotide sequence: TGTGCCAGCACCGCCGGAGGGACCTCCTCCTACGAGCAGTACTTC. This translates into CASTAGGTSSYEQYF. The full variable domain, with the rest looked up from reference TRBV28 and TRBJ2-7, is DVKVTQSSRYLVKRTGEKVFLECVQDMDHENMFWYRQDPGLGLRLIYFSYDVKMKEKGDIPEGYSVSREKKERFSLILESASTNQTSMYLCASTAGGTSSYEQYFGPGTRLTVT.

A note on this clonotype: This may be a read error: a much more frequent sequence differs by one nucleotide. The V call is TRBV28, the J call TRBJ2-1; tentatively, D is TRBD1 (5 bases). From germline, CDR1 is MDHEN and CDR2 SYDVKM. V was pared by 1 base and J by 10 bases, with 11 bases between. The CDR3 spans 13 residues. This chain's CDR3 is CASSLYQGYEQFF. CDR3 in DNA: TGTGCCAGCAGTTTATACCAGGGTTACGAGCAGTTCTTC.

For this clonotype: One end of the junction does not line up with germline, which may come from a read error. The chain is built from TRBV14 and TRBJ2-4; TRBD1 matches at 9 bases. Germline lookup yields CDR1 SGHDN and CDR2 FVKESK. The CDR3 spans 17 residues. CDR3 coding DNA: TGTGCCAGCGGCCAAGATATAGGACAGGGGATCCAAAACATTCAGTACTTC. The encoded protein is CASGQDIGQGIQNIQYF.

The chain joins TRBV3-1 to TRBJ2-7; D remains ambiguous. Trimming stripped 1 base from V and 3 bases from J, with 10 bases between. CDR3 length equals 14 residues. Germline V gives CDR1 LGHDT, CDR2 YNNKEL (reference sequence). CDR3 protein: CASSQVLDRYEQYF. CDR3 bases: TGTGCCAGCAGCCAAGTACTGGACCGCTACGAGCAGTACTTC.

As to this clonotype: A much larger clone sits a single nucleotide away, making a read error possible. The genes are TRBV28 and TRBJ1-2; D is ambiguous. Trimming cost V 8 bases and J 2 bases, with 18 bases left between them. CDR3 length equals 15 residues. CDR1 MDHEN and CDR2 SYDVKM come from the germline V gene. CDR3 DNA sequence: TGTGCCAGCGGTTCCCCCGGACGGAGAAACTATGGCTACACCTTC. It codes for CASGSPGRRNYGYTF.

This chain connects TRBV6-9 to TRBJ2-1; TRBD1 is a possible D gene (6 bases). CDR3 length: 22 amino acids. Germline V gene lookup returns CDR1 MNHGY and CDR2 SVAAGI. V was cut by 3 bases and J by 2 bases, with 32 bases left in between. CDR3: CASSYPRGTGAKGATPYNEQFF. DNA of the CDR3: TGTGCCAGCAGTTACCCCAGGGGCACAGGTGCGAAAGGGGCTACACCCTACAATGAGCAGTTCTTC.

The chain uses TRBV2 and TRBJ1-1; D is uncertain. The length of the CDR3 is 11 residues. Germline V CDR1 and CDR2: SNHLY, FYNNEI. V lost 7 bases to trimming and J lost 6 bases, with 9 bases between them. CDR3 bases: TGTGCCAGCACCCAGCGGGCTGAAGCTTTCTTT. Amino acid sequence: CASTQRAEAFF.

This chain joins TRBV20-1 and TRBJ2-1; no reliable D call. The CDR3 totals 15 residues. CDR1 is DFQATT and CDR2 is SNEGSKA in the germline V gene (reference sequence). Deletions cut 1 base from V and 4 bases from J, with 14 bases between. CDR3 in amino acids: CSARGSGLRYNEQFF. The DNA for the CDR3 is TGCAGTGCTAGAGGTAGTGGTTTAAGGTACAATGAGCAGTTCTTC.

In this sample, this clonotype turned up many times. The chain uses TRBV20-1 and TRBJ2-1; the match to TRBD1 covers 11 bases. The CDR3 has 12 residues. CDR1 is DFQATT, CDR2 SNEGSKA, per germline (reference sequence). V lost 6 bases and J lost 8; bases outside the gene matches: 3. CDR3 bases: TGCAGTGCAGGACAGGGGGCGTATGAGCAGTTCTTC. Its translation: CSAGQGAYEQFF.

This clonotype was seen more than once but under ten times. This chain joins TRBV20-1 and TRBJ2-3; 8 bases agree with TRBD2. This CDR3 contains 16 residues. J gave up 1 base and V 3 bases, and 9 bases lay outside the gene matches. Germline V gives CDR1 DFQATT, CDR2 SNEGSKA (reference sequence). The CDR3: CSASDPPGLGTDTQYF. Here the CDR3 DNA reads TGCAGTGCTAGTGATCCACCGGGACTAGGCACAGATACGCAGTATTTT.

The J gene is TRBJ2-7, the V gene TRBV27; 8 positions agree with TRBD1. Germline assignment: CDR1 MNHEY and CDR2 SMNVEV (reference sequence). CDR3 size: 15 residues. V gave up 6 bases and J gave up 2 bases; unmatched junction bases: 9. This chain's CDR3 is CASSPGGAGPYEQYF. The CDR3 region has the DNA TGTGCCAGCAGCCCAGGGGGCGCGGGTCCCTACGAGCAGTACTTC.

This clonotype has a count of ten or more. The chain combines TRBV28 with TRBJ2-1; D is ambiguous. There are 12 residues in the CDR3. Germline values: CDR1 MDHEN, CDR2 SYDVKM. V was clipped by 5 bases and J by 9 bases, with 11 bases between them. For the CDR3, the DNA is TGTGCCAGCAGTCCCAACTTCCGTGAGCAGTTCTTC. Translating gives CASSPNFREQFF.

This clonotype was seen a few times. V and J are TRBV24-1 and TRBJ2-1; TRBD1 matches at 7 bases. Germline CDR1 KGHDR, CDR2 SFDVKD. The ends lost 2 bases at V and 2 bases at J; junction bases unmatched: 11. The CDR3 is made up of 18 amino acids. CDR3 DNA sequence: TGTGCCACCAGTGATTCCCCGCCCGGACAGGCTACCTACAATGAGCAGTTCTTC. The encoded protein is CATSDSPPGQATYNEQFF.

The chain carries TRBV20-1 and TRBJ2-3; no clear D. V lost 5 bases and J lost 2, with 14 bases in between. Germline V lookup: CDR1 DFQATT, CDR2 SNEGSKA (reference sequence). The CDR3 sequence is 14 residues long. CDR3 sequence: CSAGPMGNTDTQYF. CDR3 nucleotides: TGCAGTGCTGGTCCCATGGGTAACACAGATACGCAGTATTTT.

This clonotype was counted a few times. The rearrangement links TRBV29-1 to TRBJ1-2, with 9 bases that match TRBD1. The CDR3 consists of 13 residues. In germline, CDR1 is SQVTM, CDR2 ANQGSEA. CDR3: CSDATGTGHGYTF. CDR3 in DNA: TGCAGTGATGCTACCGGGACAGGGCATGGCTACACCTTC.

This sequence joins TRBV4-3 and TRBJ1-3; 8 bases map to TRBD1. J gave up 0 bases and V 0 bases, and 13 bases lay outside the gene matches. The CDR3 has 20 amino acids. The V gene's germline CDR1 is LGHNA and CDR2 YSLEER. DNA for the CDR3: TGCGCCAGCAGCCAAGATGCAGCCGGACAGGGCATAGTCTCTGGAAACACCATATATTTT. Translated: CASSQDAAGQGIVSGNTIYF.

As regards this clonotype: A much larger clone is a single base away; this may be a read error. The rearrangement joins TRBV7-2 to TRBJ2-5; 7 nucleotides line up with TRBD1. Per germline, CDR1 SGHTA and CDR2 FQGNSA. The CDR3 length is 13 residues. Losses at the gene ends were 5 bases for V and 3 bases for J; bases not matched to a gene: 3. The CDR3 nucleotides read TGTGCCAGCAGCAGAGGGACAGAAGAGACCCAGTACTTC. This sequence encodes CASSRGTEETQYF.

This chain uses TRBV20-1 with TRBJ2-1; 11 nucleotides line up with TRBD2. CDR3 length: 16 amino acids. Looked up from germline, CDR1 is DFQATT and CDR2 is SNEGSKA (reference sequence). The junction had 5 bases not matched to a gene; V was cut back by 0 bases and J by 4 bases. The CDR3 protein is CSARDWGLAEYNEQFF. CDR3 nucleotide sequence: TGCAGTGCTAGAGATTGGGGACTAGCGGAATACAATGAGCAGTTCTTC.

The chain has TRBV20-1 and TRBJ2-7, with D tentatively TRBD1 (5 bases). V was pared by 1 base and J by 6 bases, with 16 bases between. Germline V gene lookup returns CDR1 DFQATT and CDR2 SNEGSKA (reference sequence). The length of the CDR3 is 14 residues. CDR3 in DNA: TGCAGTGCTAGAGTGGGAAGGGGTTCCCCCGAGCAGTACTTC. Amino acid sequence: CSARVGRGSPEQYF.

This clonotype was detected only a few times. The V call is TRBV20-1, the J call TRBJ2-3; D is ambiguous. This CDR3 contains 14 residues. Per germline, CDR1 DFQATT and CDR2 SNEGSKA (reference sequence). The CDR3 region has the DNA TGCAGCAGCCGGACCGGCTACACCACAGATACGCAGTATTTT. As protein: CSSRTGYTTDTQYF.

As to this clonotype: Because it lacks the conserved phenylalanine or tryptophan at the end, this CDR3 is likely a read error. The rearrangement joins TRBV19 to TRBJ2-7, with 8 bases that match TRBD2. Trimming removed 10 bases from V and 4 bases from J; junction bases left unmatched: 9. CDR1 is LNHDA and CDR2 is SQIVND in the germline V gene (reference sequence). This CDR3 region has 13 residues. DNA for the CDR3: TGTGCCACCTCAGCGGGAGCTGGGTACGAGCAGTACTTG. Encoded protein: CATSAGAGYEQYL.

As to this clonotype: This may be a read error: a much more frequent sequence differs by one nucleotide. The chain is built from TRBV27 and TRBJ2-3; a weak D match, TRBD2 (6 bases). The length of the CDR3 is 14 residues. Germline values: CDR1 MNHEY, CDR2 SMNVEV (reference sequence). CDR3 in amino acids: CASSLGGSVDMQYF. CDR3 coding DNA: TGTGCCAGCAGTTTAGGAGGGAGTGTTGATATGCAGTATTTT.